This is a list of T cell receptor beta chains from one sample in a study of T cells of healthy individuals. TCRdb analysed the 5' RACE reads with MiXCR anew, one entry per CDR3 protein. The sample has around 83,000 distinct CDR3 sequences; approximately 4.7% are singletons. The receptors shown here come from a female donor in good health. CDR3s include the opening cysteine and the closing phenylalanine or tryptophan. Fields, in order: D gene, clone size, V gene, J gene, CDR3 protein. A D gene is named only where the DNA matches it firmly. Only part of the rows carry a size: once, few, many, or a class if the clone is expanded.

d_call: -
clone_size: many
v_call: TRBV29-1
j_call: TRBJ2-5
cdr3_aa: CSVGVSLAPIQETQYF

d_call: -
clone_size: many
v_call: TRBV5-6
j_call: TRBJ2-1
cdr3_aa: CASSSVDYEQFF

d_call: -
clone_size: few
v_call: TRBV9
j_call: TRBJ2-5
cdr3_aa: CASSVEGGQETQYF

d_call: -
clone_size: -
v_call: TRBV28
j_call: TRBJ1-6
cdr3_aa: CASTLGGSSSYNSPLHF

d_call: TRBD2
clone_size: many
v_call: TRBV29-1
j_call: TRBJ2-1
cdr3_aa: CSVPGGYNEQFF

d_call: -
clone_size: many
v_call: TRBV6-4
j_call: TRBJ2-3
cdr3_aa: CASTNIQMERHTDTQYF

d_call: -
clone_size: few
v_call: TRBV3-1
j_call: TRBJ2-7
cdr3_aa: CASSQATYEQYF

d_call: -
clone_size: many
v_call: TRBV6-5
j_call: TRBJ1-2
cdr3_aa: CASTKIEAPYYGYTF

d_call: TRBD1
clone_size: many
v_call: TRBV7-2
j_call: TRBJ1-2
cdr3_aa: CASSPQGAYGYTF

d_call: -
clone_size: few
v_call: TRBV11-2
j_call: TRBJ2-7
cdr3_aa: CASSSSRGWYEQYF

d_call: -
clone_size: many
v_call: TRBV20-1
j_call: TRBJ1-4
cdr3_aa: CSARDTHTNEKLFF

d_call: -
clone_size: many
v_call: TRBV6-2/TRBV6-3
j_call: TRBJ2-5
cdr3_aa: CATRDFQETQYF

d_call: TRBD2
clone_size: few
v_call: TRBV12-3/TRBV12-4
j_call: TRBJ2-7
cdr3_aa: CASSLGLGGSETYEQYF

d_call: -
clone_size: many
v_call: TRBV4-2
j_call: TRBJ1-1
cdr3_aa: CASSPRQEITEAFF

d_call: TRBD2
clone_size: few
v_call: TRBV29-1
j_call: TRBJ2-7
cdr3_aa: CSAWAASGPSYEQYF

d_call: -
clone_size: many
v_call: TRBV27
j_call: TRBJ2-7
cdr3_aa: CATSHRKGAYEQYF

d_call: -
clone_size: few
v_call: TRBV30
j_call: TRBJ1-5
cdr3_aa: CAWNLDNQPQHF

d_call: TRBD2
clone_size: many
v_call: TRBV11-1
j_call: TRBJ2-2
cdr3_aa: CASSLTSGRASGELFF

d_call: -
clone_size: many
v_call: TRBV7-9
j_call: TRBJ2-2
cdr3_aa: CASELGQGRGGELFF

d_call: -
clone_size: few
v_call: TRBV3-1
j_call: TRBJ1-2
cdr3_aa: CASSQDRFPRNYGYTF

d_call: TRBD1
clone_size: medium-sized
v_call: TRBV5-1
j_call: TRBJ1-1
cdr3_aa: CASSTGTAHTEAFF

d_call: -
clone_size: many
v_call: TRBV2
j_call: TRBJ2-7
cdr3_aa: CASGKAGQTTLLSYEQYF

d_call: TRBD2
clone_size: -
v_call: TRBV5-4
j_call: TRBJ2-7
cdr3_aa: CGSSLRPSGGYEQYF

d_call: TRBD2
clone_size: many
v_call: TRBV6-4
j_call: TRBJ2-3
cdr3_aa: CASSASGSTDTQYF

d_call: -
clone_size: -
v_call: TRBV2
j_call: TRBJ1-2
cdr3_aa: CASSGSWNYGYTF

d_call: -
clone_size: -
v_call: TRBV30
j_call: TRBJ1-6
cdr3_aa: CACSADKHNSPLHF

d_call: -
clone_size: -
v_call: TRBV2
j_call: TRBJ1-2
cdr3_aa: CASLSGTTNYGYTF

d_call: -
clone_size: many
v_call: TRBV6-5
j_call: TRBJ1-5
cdr3_aa: CASSFRDRNQPQHF

d_call: -
clone_size: many
v_call: TRBV4-2
j_call: TRBJ2-2
cdr3_aa: CASSQEVLANTGELFF

d_call: -
clone_size: many
v_call: TRBV7-2
j_call: TRBJ1-3
cdr3_aa: CASSSDRGNTIYF

d_call: TRBD2
clone_size: many
v_call: TRBV5-1
j_call: TRBJ2-5
cdr3_aa: CASSPGLARETQYF

d_call: -
clone_size: -
v_call: TRBV28
j_call: TRBJ1-5
cdr3_aa: CASSLSDQPQHF

d_call: -
clone_size: -
v_call: TRBV7-9
j_call: TRBJ1-6
cdr3_aa: CASSLRGTENSPLHF

d_call: -
clone_size: many
v_call: TRBV12-3/TRBV12-4
j_call: TRBJ1-1
cdr3_aa: CASSFVGTGMNTEAFF

d_call: -
clone_size: many
v_call: TRBV2
j_call: TRBJ1-1
cdr3_aa: CASPVGLNTEAFF

d_call: -
clone_size: many
v_call: TRBV30
j_call: TRBJ2-3
cdr3_aa: CAWSPEARTTHTQYF

d_call: TRBD1
clone_size: many
v_call: TRBV4-2
j_call: TRBJ2-5
cdr3_aa: CASSQEGQSQETQYF

d_call: -
clone_size: few
v_call: TRBV7-2
j_call: TRBJ1-5
cdr3_aa: CASSLDYRANQPQHF

d_call: TRBD1
clone_size: many
v_call: TRBV7-9
j_call: TRBJ1-2
cdr3_aa: CASSSRQGLNRRSYGYTF

d_call: TRBD1
clone_size: many
v_call: TRBV2
j_call: TRBJ1-3
cdr3_aa: CASSPGTAFAIYF

d_call: TRBD1
clone_size: few
v_call: TRBV5-1
j_call: TRBJ2-6
cdr3_aa: CASSFRTGISGANVLTF

d_call: -
clone_size: many
v_call: TRBV27
j_call: TRBJ2-1
cdr3_aa: CASRRSGSHNEQFF